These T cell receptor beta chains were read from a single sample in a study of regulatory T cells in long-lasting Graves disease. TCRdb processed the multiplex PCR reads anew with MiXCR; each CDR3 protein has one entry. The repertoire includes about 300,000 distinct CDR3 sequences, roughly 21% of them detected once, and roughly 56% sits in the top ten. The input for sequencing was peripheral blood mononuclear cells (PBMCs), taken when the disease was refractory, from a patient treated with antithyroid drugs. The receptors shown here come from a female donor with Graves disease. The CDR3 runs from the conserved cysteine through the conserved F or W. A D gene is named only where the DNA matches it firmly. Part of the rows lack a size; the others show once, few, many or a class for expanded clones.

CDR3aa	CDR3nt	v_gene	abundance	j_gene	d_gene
CSVGGQKETQYF	TGCAGCGTTGGTGGACAGAAAGAGACCCAGTACTTC	TRBV29-1	.	TRBJ2-5	.
CATSLQGNTGELFF	TGTGCCACCAGCCTACAGGGAAACACCGGGGAGCTGTTTTTT	TRBV6-1	.	TRBJ2-2	.
CASSEGLRVSANEKLFF	TGTGCCAGCAGTGAAGGTTTAAGGGTTTCGGCTAATGAAAAACTGTTTTTT	TRBV6-1	many	TRBJ1-4	.
CASSPQGADEKLFF	TGTGCCAGCAGCCCACAGGGGGCGGATGAAAAACTGTTTTTT	TRBV12-3/TRBV12-4	few	TRBJ1-4	TRBD1
CATNTRDRDDEQYF	TGTGCCACCAACACCCGGGACAGGGACGACGAGCAGTACTTC	TRBV28	many	TRBJ2-7	TRBD1
CASSQISQPQHF	TGTGCCAGCAGTCAGATATCCCAGCCCCAGCATTTT	TRBV6-1	few	TRBJ1-5	.
CASSLSMRKGSQPQHF	TGTGCCAGCAGTTTAAGTATGAGAAAGGGAAGTCAGCCCCAGCATTTT	TRBV28	.	TRBJ1-5	.
CAWSIASGYNEQFF	TGTGCCTGGAGTATAGCTAGCGGTTACAATGAGCAGTTCTTC	TRBV30	.	TRBJ2-1	TRBD2
CASSQPGRVEKLFF	TGTGCCAGCAGCCAACCCGGCAGGGTTGAAAAACTGTTTTTT	TRBV3-1	many	TRBJ1-4	.
CASSPYSYEQYF	TGTGCCAGCAGCCCATACTCCTACGAGCAGTACTTC	TRBV11-2	many	TRBJ2-7	.
CASSSQPTHEQYF	TGTGCCAGCAGTTCCCAGCCTACTCACGAGCAGTACTTC	TRBV28	many	TRBJ2-7	.
CSARGSGPETQYF	TGCAGTGCTAGAGGGAGCGGGCCAGAGACCCAGTACTTC	TRBV20-1	.	TRBJ2-5	.
CASKTLHRALNYGYTF	TGTGCCAGCAAGACTTTACACAGGGCCCTTAACTATGGCTACACCTTC	TRBV28	few	TRBJ1-2	.
CASSVTGRYQETQYF	TGTGCCAGTAGTGTAACGGGACGGTACCAAGAGACCCAGTACTTC	TRBV19	few	TRBJ2-5	.
CASNDRNSYNEQFF	TGTGCCAGCAATGACAGGAACTCCTACAATGAGCAGTTCTTC	TRBV6-1	.	TRBJ2-1	.
CSATSGRAYEKLFF	TGCAGTGCAACCTCCGGTAGGGCTTACGAAAAACTGTTTTTT	TRBV20-1	.	TRBJ1-4	.
CSAKWGNSGDIQYF	TGCAGTGCCAAGTGGGGGAACTCGGGGGACATTCAGTACTTC	TRBV20-1	once	TRBJ2-4	.
CASSTQGKETQYF	TGTGCCAGCAGTACACAGGGAAAAGAGACCCAGTACTTC	TRBV2	many	TRBJ2-5	.
CASSLWGRGSEKLFF	TGTGCCAGCAGCTTATGGGGCAGGGGGTCTGAAAAACTGTTTTTT	TRBV7-9	few	TRBJ1-4	TRBD1
CSAPGQGRTYEQYF	TGCAGTGCGCCGGGACAGGGGAGGACCTACGAGCAGTACTTC	TRBV20-1	.	TRBJ2-7	TRBD1
CASSLGDRGNYGYTF	TGTGCCAGCAGCTTAGGGGACAGGGGAAACTATGGCTACACCTTC	TRBV2	many	TRBJ1-2	TRBD1
CAGSYADRGNTEAFF	TGTGCCGGCAGTTACGCGGACAGGGGAAATACTGAAGCTTTCTTT	TRBV6-5	few	TRBJ1-1	TRBD1
CASSTDSIEQYF	TGTGCCAGCTCAACGGACAGCATAGAGCAGTACTTC	TRBV18	.	TRBJ2-7	.
CASSYTDLTGELFF	TGTGCCAGCAGTTACACTGACCTCACCGGGGAGCTGTTTTTT	TRBV6-5	few	TRBJ2-2	.
CSGPRLAGVISGDNEQFF	TGCAGCGGACCGAGACTAGCGGGAGTAATTTCGGGGGACAATGAGCAGTTCTTC	TRBV29-1	.	TRBJ2-1	TRBD2
CASSITTNTEAFF	TGTGCCAGCAGCATTACCACGAACACTGAAGCTTTCTTT	TRBV6-2/TRBV6-3	many	TRBJ1-1	.
CASSPLAGGGLTDTQYF	TGTGCCAGCTCACCTTTAGCGGGAGGGGGCCTCACAGATACGCAGTATTTT	TRBV18	few	TRBJ2-3	TRBD2
CAWSPGQGREKLFF	TGTGCCTGGAGTCCGGGACAGGGGCGAGAAAAACTGTTTTTT	TRBV30	.	TRBJ1-4	TRBD1
CASSMGLDSNTEAFF	TGTGCCAGCAGTATGGGCCTCGACAGTAACACTGAAGCTTTCTTT	TRBV28	many	TRBJ1-1	.
CASSIWPRDQPQHF	TGTGCCAGTAGTATTTGGCCCAGAGATCAGCCCCAGCATTTT	TRBV19	.	TRBJ1-5	.